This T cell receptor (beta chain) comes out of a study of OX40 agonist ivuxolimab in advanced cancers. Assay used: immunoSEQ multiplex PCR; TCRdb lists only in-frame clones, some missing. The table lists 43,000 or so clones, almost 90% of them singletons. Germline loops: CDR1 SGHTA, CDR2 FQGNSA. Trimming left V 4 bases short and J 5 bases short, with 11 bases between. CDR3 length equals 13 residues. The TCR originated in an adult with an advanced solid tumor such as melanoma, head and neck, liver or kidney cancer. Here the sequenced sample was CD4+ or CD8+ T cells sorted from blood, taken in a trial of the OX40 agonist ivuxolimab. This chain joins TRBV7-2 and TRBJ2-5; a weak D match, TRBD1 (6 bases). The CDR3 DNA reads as TGTGCCAGCAGCTCAGGGGTTGGGGAGACCCAGTACTTC. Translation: CASSSGVGETQYF. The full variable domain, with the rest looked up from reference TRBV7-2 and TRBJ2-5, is GAGVSQSPSNKVTEKGKDVELRCDPISGHTALYWYRQSLGQGLEFLIYFQGNSAPDKSGLPSDRFSAERTGGSVSTLTIQRTQQEDSAVYLCASSSGVGETQYFGPGTRLLVL.